This TCR beta chain was sequenced during a study of blood T cell repertoires in COVID-19. Background on the study: Both acute and convalescent COVID-19 samples were obtained from the United States, Italy and Spain. PBMCs, B-cell-depleted T cells, or T cells were the source of the cDNA or gDNA that made up the material.

CDR1 is SGHAT and CDR2 is FQNNGV in the germline V gene. CDR3 length: 17 residues. V was pared by 0 bases and J by 0 bases, with 5 bases of the junction left unmatched. Per the authors' pipeline: Amplification from reference gene primers served as the basis for estimated nucleated cell counts. Profiling relied on immunoSEQ multiplex PCR, and the TCRdb table lists in-frame clones only, not all of them. V, J and clone size reflect that table, while D and trimming were determined from the DNA. This sample carries some 350,000 clones, 88% of them seen once, and the ten largest clones take about 7%. Patients of the Seattle cohort, enrolled during active infection, were followed longitudinally.

Sequenced material: peripheral blood. This sequence originates from a woman in her seventies with COVID-19, enrolled during active disease. This chain links TRBV11-2 with TRBJ2-5, with 9 positions matching TRBD2. The chain's CDR3 is CASSLDLGLAYQETQYF. The CDR3 DNA sequence: TGTGCCAGCAGCTTAGATTTGGGACTAGCCTACCAAGAGACCCAGTACTTC. The full variable domain, with the rest looked up from reference TRBV11-2 and TRBJ2-5, is EAGVAQSPRYKIIEKRQSVAFWCNPISGHATLYWYQQILGQGPKLLIQFQNNGVVDDSQLPKDRFSAERLKGVDSTLKIQPAKLEDSAVYLCASSLDLGLAYQETQYFGPGTRLLVL.